The rows below give T cell receptor beta chains drawn from one sample of a study of shared clonotypes between healthy human individuals. The table came from immunoSEQ multiplex PCR; TCRdb's copy has only in-frame clones and leaves some out. The sample contains roughly 300,000 clones, roughly 80% of which appear only once. The sample consisted of memory CD4+ T cells sorted from blood. Receptor source: a man aged 30 to 45 in good health. Each CDR3 is given with its conserved first and last residue. Fields, in order: clone size, J gene, V gene, CDR3 protein. Rows give clone size only sometimes, using once, few, many, or a class for an expanded clone.

NA | TRBJ1-5 | TRBV19 | CASSISLTGRNQPQHF
NA | TRBJ2-4 | TRBV18 | CASSPAQVDIQYF
NA | TRBJ1-3 | TRBV25-1 | CASSEPGGSGNTIYF
once | TRBJ2-2 | TRBV29-1 | CSVAIPTGTTAGELFF
NA | TRBJ2-5 | TRBV5-1 | CASSWDTQETQYF
NA | TRBJ2-2 | TRBV28 | CASSSPSGRTTGELFF
many | TRBJ1-1 | TRBV25-1 | CASSESAGEVTEAFF
NA | TRBJ1-3 | TRBV19 | CASTPRGGQASGNTIYF
NA | TRBJ2-3 | TRBV9 | CASSVVADTQYF
NA | TRBJ2-2 | TRBV25-1 | CASQNMGQGGFRELFF
NA | TRBJ1-5 | TRBV28 | CASSLTQGSQPQHF
NA | TRBJ2-2 | TRBV5-6 | CASSLYDTGELFF
NA | TRBJ2-7 | TRBV6-1 | CASETRWGGGYEQYF
NA | TRBJ2-2 | TRBV6-6 | CASSAAGELFF
few | TRBJ2-5 | TRBV6-6 | CASSPLAGGQETQYF
NA | TRBJ2-7 | TRBV27 | CASSFGVAGVTYEQYF
NA | TRBJ1-4 | TRBV11-2 | CASSSLTRRNEKLFF
once | TRBJ2-5 | TRBV7-9 | CASLSRGQETQYF
NA | TRBJ1-5 | TRBV19 | CASRGYTTSNQPQHF
few | TRBJ2-1 | TRBV4-3 | CASSRGLNNEQFF
NA | TRBJ1-1 | TRBV19 | CASSLIIGGEAFF